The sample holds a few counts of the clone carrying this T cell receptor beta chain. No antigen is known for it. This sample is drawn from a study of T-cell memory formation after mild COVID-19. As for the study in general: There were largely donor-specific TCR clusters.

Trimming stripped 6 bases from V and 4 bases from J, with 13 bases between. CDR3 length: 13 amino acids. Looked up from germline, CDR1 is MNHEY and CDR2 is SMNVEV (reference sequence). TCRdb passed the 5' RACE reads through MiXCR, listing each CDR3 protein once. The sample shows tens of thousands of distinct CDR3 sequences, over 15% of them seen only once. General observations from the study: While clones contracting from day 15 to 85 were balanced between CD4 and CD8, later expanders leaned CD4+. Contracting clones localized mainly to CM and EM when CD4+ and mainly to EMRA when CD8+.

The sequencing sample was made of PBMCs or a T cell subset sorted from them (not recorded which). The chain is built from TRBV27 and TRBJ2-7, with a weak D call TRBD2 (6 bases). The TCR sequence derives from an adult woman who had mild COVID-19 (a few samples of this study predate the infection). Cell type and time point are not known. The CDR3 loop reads CASSSGTLYEQYF. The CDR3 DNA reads TGTGCCAGCAGCTCCGGGACTCTTTACGAGCAGTACTTC.